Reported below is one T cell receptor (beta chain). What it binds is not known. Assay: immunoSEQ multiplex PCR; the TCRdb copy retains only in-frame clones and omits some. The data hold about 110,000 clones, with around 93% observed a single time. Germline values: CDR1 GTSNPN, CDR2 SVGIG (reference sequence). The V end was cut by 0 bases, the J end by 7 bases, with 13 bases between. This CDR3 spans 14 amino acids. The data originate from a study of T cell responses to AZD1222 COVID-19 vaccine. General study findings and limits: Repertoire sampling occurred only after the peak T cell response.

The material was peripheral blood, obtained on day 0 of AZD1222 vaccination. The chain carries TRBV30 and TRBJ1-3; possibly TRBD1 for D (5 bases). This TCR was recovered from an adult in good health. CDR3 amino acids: CAWSVGQGWNTIYF. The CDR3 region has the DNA TGTGCCTGGAGTGTAGGCCAGGGCTGGAACACCATATATTTT.